Presented here are 27 T cell receptor beta chains from one specimen sequenced in a study of T-cell memory formation after mild COVID-19 (dated by TCRdb to the early 2020s). The library was prepared using 5' RACE. Sequenced on an Illumina NovaSeq 6000. TCRdb trimmed the raw reads at Q25, called clones with MiXCR and kept productive beta chains. Entries that share a CDR3 protein sequence are merged under the most common genes and DNA. This sample has hundreds of thousands of distinct CDR3 sequences in its table, and over 15% of those were observed once. The top ten clones comprise around 12% of the sample. Source material: PBMCs or a T cell subset sorted from them (not recorded which). These receptors all stem from an adult woman who had mild COVID-19 (a few samples of this study predate the infection). The sample titles of this study are shuffled in the database, so cell type and time point are left out; the donor was told from shared clones.

V gene TRBV4-3 combines with J gene TRBJ2-1; no firm D call. Trimming took off 4 bases at V and 4 bases at J, with 14 bases between the two ends. The CDR3 spans 15 residues. Germline loops: CDR1 LGHNA, CDR2 YSLEER. CDR3 sequence reads: CASSRSPNSYNEQFF. CDR3 DNA sequence: TGCGCCAGCAGCCGCAGTCCCAACTCTTACAATGAGCAGTTCTTC.

This clonotype was counted only a few times. A junction boundary mismatches the germline segment, possibly from a read error. The chain links TRBV7-2 to TRBJ1-5, with D possibly being TRBD1 (5 bases). The CDR3 spans 14 residues. Germline V CDR1 and CDR2: SGHTA, FQGNSA. CDR3 sequence reads: CASRLGREGQPQHF. In DNA, the CDR3 is TGTGCCAGCAGATTAGGCAGGGAAGGTCAGCCCCAGCATTTT.

This clonotype turned up a few times. The chain joins TRBV7-2 to TRBJ2-2; D possibly uses TRBD1 or TRBD2 (5 bases each). V was clipped by 5 bases and J by 7 bases, with 17 bases between them. Germline CDR1 is SGHTA and CDR2 is FQGNSA. This CDR3 comprises 15 residues. The CDR3 protein is CASSPLWDPDGELFF. The CDR3, as DNA: TGTGCCAGCAGCCCCCTCTGGGACCCCGACGGGGAGCTGTTTTTT.

In this sample, this clonotype turned up a few times. This sequence joins TRBV27 and TRBJ2-3, with 7 bases identical to TRBD2. Germline V gives CDR1 MNHEY, CDR2 SMNVEV (reference sequence). The CDR3 contains 14 residues. The J segment lost 4 bases and the V segment lost 3 bases, leaving 4 bases of the junction unmatched. CDR3 in amino acids: CASSLGGFADTQYF. In nucleotides, the CDR3 is TGTGCCAGCAGTTTGGGAGGGTTTGCAGATACGCAGTATTTT.

This clonotype occurred many times. This sequence joins TRBV5-1 and TRBJ2-1; TRBD1 matches 7 bases. The CDR3 is made up of 15 amino acids. V trimming: 4 bases; J trimming: 0 bases; junction bases outside the gene matches: 4. Germline V lookup: CDR1 SGHRS, CDR2 YFSETQ. The CDR3 sequence: CASSTGESSYNEQFF. The CDR3 DNA sequence: TGCGCCAGCAGCACAGGGGAAAGCTCCTACAATGAGCAGTTCTTC.

This clonotype has more than one count but fewer than ten. V and J are TRBV6-4 and TRBJ2-4, with 8 positions matching TRBD1. Per germline, CDR1 MRHNA and CDR2 SNTAGT. CDR3 length: 15 residues. V lost 2 bases and J lost 2; bases outside the gene matches: 2. The CDR3 is CASSDRRGPKNIQYF. Here the CDR3 DNA reads TGTGCCAGCAGTGACCGCAGGGGGCCCAAAAACATTCAGTACTTC.

The V and J genes are TRBV2 and TRBJ2-1; D may be TRBD1 (6 bases). V lost 6 bases, J lost 6 bases, and 15 bases lay in between. In germline, CDR1 is SNHLY, CDR2 FYNNEI. The CDR3 totals 14 residues. CDR3 protein: CASRTIGQFNEQFF. Here the CDR3 DNA reads TGTGCCAGCAGAACAATAGGACAGTTCAATGAGCAGTTCTTC. The full variable domain, rest sourced from reference TRBV2 and TRBJ2-1, is EPEVTQTPSHQVTQMGQEVILRCVPISNHLYFYWYRQILGQKVEFLVSFYNNEISEKSEIFDDQFSVERPDGSNFTLKIRSTKLEDSAMYFCASRTIGQFNEQFFGPGTRLTVL.

The chain joins TRBV20-1 to TRBJ1-1; TRBD1 matches at 7 bases. V lost 6 bases and J lost 3; bases outside the gene matches: 13. Per the germline V gene, CDR1 is DFQATT and CDR2 is SNEGSKA (reference sequence). This CDR3 region has 15 residues. CDR3 region: CSAPSAAQGDTEAFF. The DNA for the CDR3 is TGCAGTGCCCCTTCGGCGGCCCAGGGGGACACTGAAGCTTTCTTT.

This clonotype has a count of ten or more. In nucleotides, the CDR3 is TGCAGTGCTAGAGGCCAGGGTGACACCGGGGAGCTGTTTTTT. It encodes CSARGQGDTGELFF. The J gene is TRBJ2-2, the V gene TRBV20-1; the D gene is possibly TRBD1 (5 bases). The V end was cut by 1 base, the J end by 3 bases, with 9 bases between. Germline V gene lookup returns CDR1 DFQATT and CDR2 SNEGSKA (reference sequence). The CDR3 runs to 14 residues.

This clonotype was observed a handful of times. This sequence joins TRBV29-1 and TRBJ2-1, with TRBD1 matching 9 bases. Germline CDR1 SQVTM, CDR2 ANQGSEA. CDR3 size: 15 residues. After removal of 2 bases from V and 1 base from J, the junction contained 3 bases not matched to a gene. DNA of the CDR3: TGCAGCGTTGAACCGGGACAGGGATCCTACAATGAGCAGTTCTTC. It yields the protein CSVEPGQGSYNEQFF.

This clonotype was seen a few times. The V call is TRBV15, the J call TRBJ2-1; 7 positions agree with TRBD2. The CDR3 loop spans 16 amino acids. CDR1 is LNHNV, CDR2 YYDKDF, per germline (reference sequence). Unmatched junction bases numbered 8, after V lost 6 bases and J lost 0 bases. CDR3 protein: CATSIYGGSSYNEQFF. Here the CDR3 DNA reads TGTGCCACCAGTATCTACGGCGGGAGCTCCTACAATGAGCAGTTCTTC. The full variable domain, in which reference TRBV15 and TRBJ2-1 provide the parts outside the CDR3, is DAMVIQNPRYQVTQFGKPVTLSCSQTLNHNVMYWYQQKSSQAPKLLFHYYDKDFNNEADTPDNFQSRRPNTSFCFLDIRSPGLGDTAMYLCATSIYGGSSYNEQFFGPGTRLTVL.

V gene TRBV24-1 combines with J gene TRBJ2-3, with 14 bases aligning to TRBD2. The V segment lost 0 bases and the J segment 6 bases; nucleotides outside the gene matches: 7. CDR1 and CDR2 (germline): KGHDR, SFDVKD. The CDR3 covers 18 residues. The DNA for the CDR3 is TGTGCCACCAGTGATTTGGACGGGACTAGCGGGAGTAAGGATACGCAGTATTTT. This sequence encodes CATSDLDGTSGSKDTQYF.

This chain links TRBV6-2 or TRBV6-3 with TRBJ2-6; D ambiguous. The CDR3 is 14 amino acids. The V and J ends lost 6 bases and 10 bases respectively, with 16 bases between them. Germline CDR1 and CDR2: MNHEY and SVGEGT. CDR3 loop: CASSSTQNLNVLTF. In nucleotides, the CDR3 is TGTGCCAGCAGCTCAACACAAAACCTTAACGTCCTGACTTTC.

Of note for this clonotype: The junction shows a germline mismatch at one end, possibly a read error. The chain has TRBV5-1 and TRBJ1-2, with TRBD1 matching 7 bases. Germline loops: CDR1 SGHRS, CDR2 YFSETQ. This CDR3 has 12 residues. This CDR3 reads CASSESQGLSSF. In DNA form, the CDR3 reads TGCGCCAGCAGCGAATCACAGGGGTTAAGTTCCTTC. Full variable domain (rest looked up from reference TRBV5-1 and TRBJ1-2): KAGVTQTPRYLIKTRGQQVTLSCSPISGHRSVSWYQQTPGQGLQFLFEYFSETQRNKGNFPGRFSGRQFSNSRSEMNVSTLELGDSALYLCASSESQGLSSFGSGTRLTVV.

This chain joins TRBV7-2 and TRBJ2-1, with TRBD2 matching over 13 bases. Germline V gene data show CDR1 as SGHTA and CDR2 as FQGNSA. With 5 bases clipped from V and 9 bases from J, the junction kept 10 bases outside the gene matches. The CDR3 covers 16 residues. The CDR3 reads CASSREGLAGLVEQFF. Written as DNA, the CDR3 is TGTGCCAGCAGCCGAGAGGGACTAGCGGGGCTCGTTGAGCAGTTCTTC.

This clonotype has just a few counts. This rearrangement joins TRBV27 to TRBJ2-7; 8 bases are shared with TRBD2. Germline values: CDR1 MNHEY, CDR2 SMNVEV (reference sequence). Losses at the gene ends were 7 bases for V and 1 base for J; bases not matched to a gene: 9. There are 15 residues in the CDR3. In DNA form, the CDR3 reads TGTGCCAGCAAACCTGCTGGGACTAGGTCCTACGAGCAGTACTTC. This codes for CASKPAGTRSYEQYF.

The genes are TRBV19 and TRBJ2-1, with 7 bases identical to TRBD1. CDR1 is LNHDA, CDR2 SQIVND, per germline (reference sequence). The CDR3 consists of 15 residues. V trimming: 7 bases; J trimming: 7 bases; junction bases outside the gene matches: 13. The CDR3 bases are TGTGCCAGTAAGGGGGCGGCTCCCCTCCTAAATGAGCAGTTCTTC. Its protein product is CASKGAAPLLNEQFF.

This clonotype was recorded only once. This chain joins TRBV20-1 and TRBJ2-5, with 8 nucleotides matching TRBD2. Trimming cost V 6 bases and J 5 bases; bases outside gene matches: 14. From germline, CDR1 is DFQATT and CDR2 SNEGSKA (reference sequence). The CDR3 length is 15 residues. The CDR3 DNA follows: TGCAGTGCAACGACCCGGACTAGCACGGGGGAGACCCAGTACTTC. Translated: CSATTRTSTGETQYF.

CDR3 in amino acids: CASSVVGSTGELFF. CDR3 nucleotide sequence: TGTGCCAGCAGCGTAGTCGGGAGTACCGGGGAGCTGTTTTTT. The V gene is TRBV9, the J gene TRBJ2-2; D may be TRBD2 (6 bases). V lost 0 bases to trimming and J lost 5 bases, with 8 bases between them. Per the germline V gene, CDR1 is SGDLS and CDR2 is YYNGEE. CDR3 length equals 14 residues.

This clonotype appeared a few times. The rearrangement links TRBV29-1 to TRBJ1-1, with TRBD1 matching over 7 bases. Unmatched junction bases numbered 10, after V lost 0 bases and J lost 6 bases. This CDR3 region has 15 residues. CDR1 and CDR2 from the germline V gene are SQVTM and ANQGSEA. This chain's CDR3 is CSVEDPTGWGPEAFF. The CDR3 coding sequence is TGCAGCGTTGAAGACCCGACAGGGTGGGGCCCTGAAGCTTTCTTT.

The chain links TRBV30 to TRBJ2-7; tentative D call: TRBD1 (6 bases). The CDR3 runs to 13 residues. Germline lookup yields CDR1 GTSNPN and CDR2 SVGIG (reference sequence). Trimming left V 2 bases short and J 0 bases short, with 8 bases between. The CDR3 here is CAWSQGSSYEQYF. DNA of the CDR3: TGTGCCTGGAGTCAGGGGAGCTCCTACGAGCAGTACTTC.

The chain carries TRBV19 and TRBJ1-5; D remains unclear. Germline CDR1 and CDR2: LNHDA and SQIVND (reference sequence). This CDR3 has 15 amino acids. Trimming removed 3 bases from V and 4 bases from J, with 13 bases in between. The CDR3 is CASSINEVGNQPQHF. In DNA form, the CDR3 reads TGTGCCAGTAGTATTAATGAGGTCGGGAATCAGCCCCAGCATTTT.

This clonotype was detected only a few times. V and J are TRBV20-1 and TRBJ1-2; D unclear. The CDR3 is 12 residues long. The germline gives CDR1 DFQATT, CDR2 SNEGSKA (reference sequence). V was clipped by 7 bases and J by 0 bases, with 9 bases between them. CDR3 region: CSGAVANYGYTF. The CDR3, as DNA: TGCAGTGGGGCAGTAGCTAACTATGGCTACACCTTC.

In its sample, this clonotype was seen a few times. The chain combines TRBV4-1 with TRBJ2-1; 16 nucleotides align to TRBD2. CDR1 MGHRA and CDR2 YSYEKL come from the germline V gene. V lost 6 bases and J lost 2; bases outside the gene matches: 4. The CDR3 sequence is 17 residues long. The CDR3 DNA sequence: TGCGCCAGCAGAGGGACTAGCGGGGGGGTACCCTACAATGAGCAGTTCTTC. This codes for CASRGTSGGVPYNEQFF.

This clonotype was seen more than once but under ten times. The chain employs TRBV7-9 and TRBJ1-3; tentative D call: TRBD1 (5 bases). Germline V gives CDR1 SEHNR, CDR2 FQNEAQ (reference sequence). The CDR3 has 15 residues. V was cut by 5 bases and J by 5 bases, with 16 bases left in between. The CDR3, as DNA: TGTGCCAGCAGCCAAGGCGGGACTACACGAAACACCATATATTTT. It codes for CASSQGGTTRNTIYF.

The CDR3 sequence is CASSPEELAGEVSYNEQFF. Here the CDR3 DNA reads TGTGCCAGCTCACCAGAAGAACTAGCGGGGGAGGTGTCCTACAATGAGCAGTTCTTC. The chain employs TRBV18 and TRBJ2-1; 11 bases fit TRBD2. Germline CDR1 KGHSH, CDR2 LQKENI. This CDR3 has 19 amino acids. With 2 bases clipped from V and 1 base from J, the junction kept 10 bases outside the gene matches.

The CDR3 DNA reads TGCGCCAGCAGCCAAGAAGATACCCCAGAGACCCAGTACTTC. Amino acid sequence: CASSQEDTPETQYF. The chain uses TRBV4-1 and TRBJ2-5; D ambiguous. Germline V gene sequence: CDR1 MGHRA, CDR2 YSYEKL. With 0 bases removed from V and 4 bases from J, the gap between germline ends came to 9 bases. The CDR3 runs 14 residues.